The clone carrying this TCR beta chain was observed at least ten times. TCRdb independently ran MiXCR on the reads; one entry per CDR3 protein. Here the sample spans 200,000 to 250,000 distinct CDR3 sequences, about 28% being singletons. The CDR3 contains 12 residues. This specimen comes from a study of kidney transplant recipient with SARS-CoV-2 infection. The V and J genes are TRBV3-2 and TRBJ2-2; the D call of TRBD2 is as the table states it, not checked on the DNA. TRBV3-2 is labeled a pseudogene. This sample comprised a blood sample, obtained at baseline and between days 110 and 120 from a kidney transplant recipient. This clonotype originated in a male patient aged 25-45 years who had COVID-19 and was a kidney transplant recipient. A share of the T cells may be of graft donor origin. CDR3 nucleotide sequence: TGTGCCACCAGGGGAGACACCGGGGAGCTGTTTTTT. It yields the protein CATRGDTGELFF.